Following are 32 T cell receptor beta chains from one sample sequenced in a study of shared T cell receptors in the human thymus. Here immunoSEQ multiplex PCR was the method, and the copy in TCRdb shows in-frame clones only, minus some. Here the sample spans 630,000 or so clones, around 87% being singletons. Another study also made use of these data, one on human thymus T cells.

Sequenced: thymocytes. The receptors shown here come from a boy under three years old with a congenital heart defect.

The V call is TRBV13, the J call TRBJ2-7; 8 nucleotides line up with TRBD1. In germline, CDR1 is PRHDT, CDR2 FYEKMQ (reference sequence). The CDR3 runs to 14 residues. V shed 7 bases, J shed 2 bases, and the junction held 7 bases outside the gene matches. CDR3 loop: CASTLGQAPYEQYF. In DNA, the CDR3 is TGTGCCAGCACCCTGGGACAGGCTCCCTACGAGCAGTACTTC.

V is TRBV19 and J is TRBJ2-3; D might be TRBD2 (6 bases). Trimming took off 5 bases at V and 3 bases at J, with 18 bases between the two ends. The CDR3 covers 16 residues. Germline loops: CDR1 LNHDA, CDR2 SQIVND (reference sequence). The CDR3 loop is CASSRGEVSSTDTQYF. The CDR3 bases are TGTGCCAGTAGTCGAGGGGAGGTTTCCTCGACAGATACGCAGTATTTT.

This clone was seen a few times. The genes are TRBV19 and TRBJ2-7; D is uncertain. This CDR3 region has 9 residues. Germline V gives CDR1 LNHDA, CDR2 SQIVND (reference sequence). The CDR3 region has the DNA TGTGCGAGAGAGGACGAGCAGTACTTC. It codes for CAREDEQYF.

CDR3 sequence: CASTGGWGNQPQHF. In nucleotides, the CDR3 is TGTGCCAGCACCGGGGGGTGGGGCAATCAGCCCCAGCATTTT. The genes are TRBV2 and TRBJ1-5, with D maybe TRBD1 (5 bases). The CDR3 contains 14 residues. Trimming took off 7 bases at V and 2 bases at J, with 12 bases between the two ends. Germline loops: CDR1 SNHLY, CDR2 FYNNEI.

Here the CDR3 reads CASSLTAGGHEQYF. The CDR3 DNA follows: TGTGCCAGCAGCTTAACAGCGGGGGGCCACGAGCAGTACTTC. This chain connects TRBV11-1 to TRBJ2-7; 9 bases are a match to TRBD2. V dropped 2 bases and J dropped 5; count of bases not matched to a gene: 4. Germline V CDR1 and CDR2: SGHAT, FQDESV (reference sequence). The CDR3 runs to 14 residues. Based on the CDR3 plus reference TRBV11-1 and TRBJ2-7, the full variable domain is EAEVAQSPRYKITEKSQAVAFWCDPISGHATLYWYRQILGQGPELLVQFQDESVVDDSQLPKDRFSAERLKGVDSTLKIQPAELGDSAMYLCASSLTAGGHEQYFGPGTRLTVT.

This clone was seen a few times. This chain links TRBV6-6 with TRBJ1-2; no clear D gene. CDR3 length equals 14 residues. Germline loops: CDR1 MNHNY, CDR2 SVGAGI (reference sequence). Trimming took off 6 bases at V and 6 bases at J, with 17 bases between the two ends. Here the CDR3 DNA reads TGTGCCAGCAGCCACTTAACGGGTTCGGATGGCTACACCTTC. Translated: CASSHLTGSDGYTF.

This chain links TRBV9 with TRBJ1-2; TRBD1 matches 7 bases. The germline CDR1 and CDR2 sequences are SGDLS and YYNGEE. This CDR3 has 13 residues. The trim removed 3 bases at V and 4 bases at J, leaving 3 bases unmatched. The chain's CDR3 is CASSGKGAYGYTF. The CDR3 nucleotides are TGTGCCAGCAGCGGCAAGGGGGCCTATGGCTACACCTTC.

The genes are TRBV7-9 and TRBJ2-1; D possibly corresponds to TRBD2 (5 bases). V was shortened by 1 base and J by 2 bases, with 12 bases between the two germline ends. The germline CDR1 and CDR2 sequences are SEHNR and FQNEAQ (reference sequence). This CDR3 is built from 16 residues. CDR3 sequence (DNA): TGTGCCAGCAGCTTAGTTCAACTAGAGACCTACAATGAGCAGTTCTTC. This sequence encodes CASSLVQLETYNEQFF.

The chain links TRBV10-3 to TRBJ1-1; 10 bases match TRBD1. After removal of 0 bases from V and 6 bases from J, the junction contained 16 bases not matched to a gene. The CDR3 is made up of 19 amino acids. Germline V gives CDR1 ENHRY, CDR2 SYGVKD. In DNA form, the CDR3 reads TGTGCCATCAGTGAGTCAGCCCGAACACGGGACAGGGGCTCCTCTGAAGCTTTCTTT. Residues: CAISESARTRDRGSSEAFF.

The table lists this clone with a count of one. The chain carries TRBV7-9 and TRBJ2-7, with D possibly being TRBD1 (7 bases). This CDR3 spans 15 amino acids. CDR1 and CDR2 from the germline V gene are SEHNR and FQNEAQ (reference sequence). The V end was cut by 4 bases, the J end by 2 bases, with 15 bases between. The CDR3 DNA reads as TGTGCCAGCAGCTGTGCGGGACAGCCTACCTACGAGCAGTACTTC. It specifies CASSCAGQPTYEQYF.

Of note for this clone: No conserved phenylalanine or tryptophan ends this CDR3, so it is likely a read error. Because the CDR3's place on the DNA is in doubt, the DNA is left out and the CDR3 is given as listed by TCRdb. The chain combines TRBV5-4 with TRBJ1-1; the DNA was not used to check the table's D call, TRBD1. The length of the CDR3 is 13 amino acids, counting both ends. CDR1 is SGHNT, CDR2 YYREEE, per germline (reference sequence). The CDR3 loop is CASSLDGSGGNLL.

The V gene is TRBV27, the J gene TRBJ2-1, with TRBD1 matching 7 bases. V was clipped by 3 bases and J by 4 bases; unmatched bases: 12. The CDR3 loop spans 17 amino acids. Germline V gene sequence: CDR1 MNHEY, CDR2 SMNVEV (reference sequence). CDR3 DNA sequence: TGTGCCAGCAGTTTGAACAGGGGCGCGGCTTTATACAATGAGCAGTTCTTC. Protein product: CASSLNRGAALYNEQFF.

The chain employs TRBV25-1 and TRBJ1-1, with TRBD1 identical over 9 bases. The J segment lost 3 bases and the V segment lost 4 bases, leaving 6 bases of the junction unmatched. The CDR3 covers 15 residues. CDR1 MGHDK and CDR2 SYGVNS come from the germline V gene. This CDR3 is CASSVGGQGYTEAFF. DNA of the CDR3: TGTGCCAGCAGTGTCGGAGGACAGGGGTACACTGAAGCTTTCTTT.

The CDR3 nucleotides are TGTGCCTGGAATAAATTTAGCGGGACCAGCTCCTACAATGAGCAGTTCTTC. It encodes CAWNKFSGTSSYNEQFF. The V and J genes are TRBV30 and TRBJ2-1; the match to TRBD2 covers 8 bases. The CDR3 contains 17 residues. From germline, CDR1 is GTSNPN and CDR2 SVGIG (reference sequence). The ends lost 4 bases at V and 0 bases at J; junction bases unmatched: 11.

The chain combines TRBV2 with TRBJ2-7; D might be TRBD2 (5 bases). Germline V lookup: CDR1 SNHLY, CDR2 FYNNEI. Trimming took 9 bases from V and 5 from J, leaving 17 bases between them. The CDR3 extends over 13 amino acids. CDR3 amino acids: CASRRRIAHEQYF. CDR3 nucleotides: TGTGCCAGTAGACGGAGGATTGCCCACGAGCAGTACTTC.

The sample holds a few counts of this clone. The gene calls are TRBV13 and TRBJ2-1; 7 nucleotides match TRBD2. Germline loops: CDR1 PRHDT, CDR2 FYEKMQ (reference sequence). CDR3 length: 20 amino acids. V shed 4 bases, J shed 1 base, and the junction held 19 bases outside the gene matches. CDR3 protein: CASSSPSGTLLTRSYNEQFF. CDR3 DNA sequence: TGTGCCAGCAGCTCCCCTAGCGGTACATTATTAACACGATCCTACAATGAGCAGTTCTTC.

This clone was counted once. The chain recombines TRBV7-9 with TRBJ2-2, with D maybe TRBD1 (7 bases). The CDR3 sequence is 13 residues long. CDR1 is SEHNR, CDR2 FQNEAQ, per germline (reference sequence). The CDR3 DNA reads as TGTGCTCAGGGGGGCGGAGACACCGGGGAGCTGTTTTTT. It is translated as CAQGGGDTGELFF.

The chain is built from TRBV15 and TRBJ1-1; D remains ambiguous. The V and J ends lost 1 base and 2 bases respectively, with 14 bases between them. The CDR3 spans 16 residues. Germline CDR1 reads LNHNV; CDR2 reads YYDKDF (reference sequence). This CDR3 reads CATSRVDQEVNTEAFF. The CDR3 coding sequence is TGTGCCACCAGCAGAGTTGACCAGGAGGTTAACACTGAAGCTTTCTTT.

The chain combines TRBV7-9 with TRBJ2-7, with TRBD2 identical over 10 bases. Germline loops: CDR1 SEHNR, CDR2 FQNEAQ (reference sequence). The CDR3 consists of 16 residues. Trimming at V came to 5 bases and at J to 3 bases, leaving 10 bases not matched to a gene. CDR3 sequence reads: CASSPGTSDTSYEQYF. The CDR3 nucleotides read TGTGCCAGCAGCCCCGGGACTAGCGATACAAGCTACGAGCAGTACTTC. The full variable domain, in which reference TRBV7-9 and TRBJ2-7 provide the parts outside the CDR3, is DTGVSQNPRHKITKRGQNVTFRCDPISEHNRLYWYRQTLGQGPEFLTYFQNEAQLEKSRLLSDRFSAERPKGSFSTLEIQRTEQGDSAMYLCASSPGTSDTSYEQYFGPGTRLTVT.

The CDR3 DNA is TGCGCCAGCAGCCAGGAGAAAGGCTATGGCTACACCTTC. It codes for CASSQEKGYGYTF. The chain links TRBV4-3 to TRBJ1-2; D unclear. The germline V gene encodes CDR1 LGHNA and CDR2 YSLEER. Trimming cost V 3 bases and J 4 bases, with 9 bases left between them. The CDR3 runs to 13 residues.

The chain has TRBV10-2 and TRBJ2-5; TRBD2 is a possible D gene (5 bases). CDR1 and CDR2 from the germline V gene are WSHSY and SAAADI. V was trimmed by 6 bases and J by 0 bases, leaving 8 bases between them. The CDR3 has 13 residues. The CDR3 loop is CASRRAHQETQYF. In DNA form, the CDR3 reads TGCGCCAGCAGGCGGGCCCACCAAGAGACCCAGTACTTC.

J is TRBJ2-7 and V is TRBV28; no reliable D call. CDR3 length: 13 residues. V shed 7 bases and J shed 5 bases, with 15 bases lying between them. The germline V gene encodes CDR1 MDHEN and CDR2 SYDVKM. For the CDR3, the DNA is TGTGCCAGCACTCCCCGTCTCGAGCACGAGCAGTACTTC. Translating gives CASTPRLEHEQYF.

This clone was found once. The chain combines TRBV28 with TRBJ2-5; 10 bases map to TRBD2. The V gene's germline CDR1 is MDHEN and CDR2 SYDVKM. This CDR3 comprises 15 residues. With V trimmed by 7 bases and J by 3 bases, 8 bases remained unmatched. CDR3 region: CASTTGLAGEETQYF. The CDR3 DNA follows: TGTGCCAGCACCACCGGGCTAGCGGGAGAAGAGACCCAGTACTTC.

The chain employs TRBV5-6 and TRBJ2-2, with D tentatively TRBD1 (6 bases). The CDR3 is 17 residues long. Trimming stripped 1 base from V and 3 bases from J, with 16 bases between. Looked up from germline, CDR1 is SGHDT and CDR2 is YYEEEE. CDR3 in amino acids: CASSLRGRDTYTGELFF. CDR3 nucleotide sequence: TGTGCCAGCAGCTTGCGGGGCAGGGACACGTACACCGGGGAGCTGTTTTTT. Full variable domain (missing parts from reference TRBV5-6 and TRBJ2-2): DAGVTQSPTHLIKTRGQQVTLRCSPKSGHDTVSWYQQALGQGPQFIFQYYEEEERQRGNFPDRFSGHQFPNYSSELNVNALLLGDSALYLCASSLRGRDTYTGELFFGEGSRLTVL.

The chain employs TRBV6-1 and TRBJ2-5, with D hard to call. This CDR3 comprises 13 residues. Deletions cut 3 bases from V and 5 bases from J, with 10 bases between. Germline CDR1 reads MNHNS; CDR2 reads SASEGT. The chain's CDR3 is CASSDTWRETQYF. The CDR3 nucleotides read TGTGCCAGCAGTGATACATGGCGGGAGACCCAGTACTTC.

This clone was counted between two and nine times. J is TRBJ1-2 and V is TRBV28; D possibly corresponds to TRBD1 (6 bases). V was trimmed by 2 bases and J by 3 bases, leaving 7 bases between them. Germline V gives CDR1 MDHEN, CDR2 SYDVKM. This CDR3 is built from 13 residues. CDR3 nucleotide sequence: TGTGCCAGCAGTTTACAGGGGCACTATGGCTACACCTTC. This encodes CASSLQGHYGYTF.

The V and J genes are TRBV28 and TRBJ2-2; maybe TRBD2 (5 bases). Trimming removed 6 bases at V and 4 bases at J, with 27 bases between. CDR3 size: 19 residues. Germline V CDR1 and CDR2: MDHEN, SYDVKM. DNA of the CDR3: TGTGCCAGCAGGGGAGTGGGGAGACGCTCAAAACGGGTCACCGGGGAGCTGTTTTTT. This translates into CASRGVGRRSKRVTGELFF.

The CDR3 is CASSEWDRTYEQYF. CDR3 coding DNA: TGTGCCAGCAGCGAATGGGACAGGACCTACGAGCAGTACTTC. The chain has TRBV4-2 and TRBJ2-7; TRBD1 matches 8 bases. This CDR3 is built from 14 residues. CDR1 and CDR2 from the germline V gene are LGHNA and YNFKEQ. V lost 5 bases to trimming and J lost 2 bases; unmatched junction nucleotides: 5.

Regarding this clone: Within the sample, other DNA sequences also encode this same CDR3. The CDR3 protein is CASSGQGGNQPQHF. CDR3 DNA: TGTGCCAGTAGCGGACAGGGAGGCAATCAGCCCCAGCATTTT. The chain employs TRBV19 and TRBJ1-5, with 8 positions matching TRBD1. After removal of 6 bases from V and 2 bases from J, the junction contained 3 bases not matched to a gene. The CDR3 runs to 14 residues. Germline values: CDR1 LNHDA, CDR2 SQIVND (reference sequence).

The chain links TRBV6-5 to TRBJ2-7; D is possibly TRBD1 (6 bases). Trimming cost V 5 bases and J 0 bases, with 11 bases left between them. The CDR3 is 14 amino acids. Per the germline V gene, CDR1 is MNHEY and CDR2 is SVGAGI. CDR3 sequence (DNA): TGTGCCAGCAGTCCAGGGGCCTTCTCCTACGAGCAGTACTTC. It specifies CASSPGAFSYEQYF.

V usage is TRBV5-4 and J usage is TRBJ1-1, with D possibly TRBD1 on 6 matching bases. The CDR3 sequence is 13 residues long. CDR1 and CDR2 from the germline V gene are SGHNT and YYREEE (reference sequence). V lost 6 bases and J lost 1, with 10 bases in between. As DNA, the CDR3 is TGTGCCAGCAATAGGGGACAGAACACTGAAGCTTTCTTT. Protein: CASNRGQNTEAFF.

The sample holds a few counts of this clone. V gene TRBV7-2 combines with J gene TRBJ2-3, with a weak D call TRBD2 (6 bases). CDR3 length: 17 amino acids. The germline V and J ends were trimmed by 5 bases and 2 bases, with 20 bases remaining between them. Germline V gives CDR1 SGHTA, CDR2 FQGNSA. CDR3 nucleotides: TGTGCCAGCAGCCTCACGAGGGGCCCGGGACTCACAGATACGCAGTATTTT. It translates to CASSLTRGPGLTDTQYF.